This entry describes one TCR beta chain. A read error may account for a junction end that differs from germline. Both RNA and DNA were isolated together from approximately 22-30 mg of bulk tissue that had not been sorted. Germline CDR1 reads MNHNS; CDR2 reads SASEGT. There are 15 residues in the CDR3. These data come from a study of tumor-infiltrating lymphocytes in primary liver carcinoma. Looking at the study overall: Productive TCRbeta reads per sample were roughly 3.5 to 8 million, not differing by tissue.

Synthesis of TCR beta cDNA was carried out from about 0.55 ug total RNA with a constant-region primer. Three-round nested multiplex PCR performed with slightly modified ARM-PCR produced the TCR beta libraries. TRBV1-TRBV30 forward primers paired with a C-beta reverse primer drove the first two PCR rounds, roughly 9 cycles each. TCRdb reprocessed the multiplex PCR reads via MiXCR and lists one record per CDR3 protein. The data hold fewer than 75,000 distinct CDR3 sequences, with over 60% observed a single time. The V call is TRBV6-1, the J call TRBJ1-2; D possibly corresponds to TRBD1 (5 bases). The clonotype originates from a man aged 40-49 years with primary liver carcinoma and hepatitis B virus infection. The sample was liver tumor tissue from sampling region 4. Noted subset: tumor region T4, right-lateral pole. The CDR3 DNA reads TGTGCCAGGAGCTTGACAGAGACAACTAACTATGGCTACATCTTC. Its translation: CARSLTETTNYGYIF.